This record looks at one T cell receptor beta chain sequence and its context. Its antigen is as yet unknown. The sample comes from a study of Ad26.COV2.S vaccination and SARS-CoV-2 variants. Study-wide context: Once or twice, 56 days apart, Ad26.COV2.S was delivered intramuscularly.

V lost 8 bases and J lost 7, with 9 bases in between. The CDR3 is made up of 11 amino acids. Germline lookup yields CDR1 ENHRY and CDR2 SYGVKD. Assay used: immunoSEQ multiplex PCR; TCRdb lists only in-frame clones, some missing. The sample contains 300,000 to 400,000 clones, roughly 91% of which appear only once. Study-wide points: Vaccine recipients had higher spike-specific TCR breadth than placebo recipients.

Treatment reported: around 19 received Ad26.COV2.S at low or high dose, single or two shots; 5 received placebo; per-sample allocation not given. Specimen acquisition occurred on day 63 following the initial vaccine or placebo injection. The receptor was isolated from a person aged 18-65 years who received the Ad26.COV2.S COVID-19 vaccine or a placebo. Source: peripheral blood, taken in a trial of Ad26.COV2.S vaccine versus placebo. The V and J genes are TRBV10-3 and TRBJ2-1; D is perhaps TRBD2 (5 bases). CDR3: CAISRGNEQFF. In DNA form, the CDR3 reads TGTGCCATCTCCCGAGGGAATGAGCAGTTCTTC.